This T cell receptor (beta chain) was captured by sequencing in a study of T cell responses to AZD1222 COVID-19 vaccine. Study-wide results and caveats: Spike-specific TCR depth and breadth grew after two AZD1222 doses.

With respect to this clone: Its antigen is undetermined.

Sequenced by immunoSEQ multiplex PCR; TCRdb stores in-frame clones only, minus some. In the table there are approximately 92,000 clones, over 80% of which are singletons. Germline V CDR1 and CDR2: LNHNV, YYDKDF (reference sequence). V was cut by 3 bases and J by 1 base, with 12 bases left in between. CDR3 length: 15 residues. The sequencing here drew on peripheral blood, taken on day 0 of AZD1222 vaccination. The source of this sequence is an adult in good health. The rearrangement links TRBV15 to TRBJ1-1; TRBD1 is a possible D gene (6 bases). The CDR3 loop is CATSSRRTANTEAFF. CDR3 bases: TGTGCCACCAGCAGTAGGAGGACAGCGAACACTGAAGCTTTCTTT.